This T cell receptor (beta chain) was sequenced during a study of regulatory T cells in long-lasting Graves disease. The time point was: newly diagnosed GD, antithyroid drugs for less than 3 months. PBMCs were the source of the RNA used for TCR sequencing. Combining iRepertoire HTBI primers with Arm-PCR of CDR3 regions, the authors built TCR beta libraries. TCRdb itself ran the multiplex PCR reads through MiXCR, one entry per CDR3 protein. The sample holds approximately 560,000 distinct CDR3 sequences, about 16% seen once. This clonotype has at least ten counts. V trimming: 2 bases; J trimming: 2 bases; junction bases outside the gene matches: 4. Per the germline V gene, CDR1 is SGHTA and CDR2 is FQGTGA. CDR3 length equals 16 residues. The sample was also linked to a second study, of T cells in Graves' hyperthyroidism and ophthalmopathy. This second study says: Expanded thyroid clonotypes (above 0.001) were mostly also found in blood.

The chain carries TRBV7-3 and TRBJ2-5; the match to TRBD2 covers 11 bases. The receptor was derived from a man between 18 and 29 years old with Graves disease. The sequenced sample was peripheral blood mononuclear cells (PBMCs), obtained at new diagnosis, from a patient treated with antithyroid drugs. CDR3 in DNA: TGTGCCAGCAGCTTATCGGGACTAGCGGCACAAGAGACCCAGTACTTC. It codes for CASSLSGLAAQETQYF.